This TCR beta chain was sequenced for a study of shared clonotypes between healthy human individuals. Points from the study as a whole: Sampling covered blood only; tissue repertoires likely differ. Richness estimates generally favored naive over memory subsets. Among non-shared clonotypes, generation probabilities were lower than among those shared by all four donors.

Points on this clone: Its cognate antigen is unknown.

A 200 ng quantity of DNA, roughly 32,000 T cell genomes, went into the sorted-subset replicate PCRs. The repertoire was sequenced with immunoSEQ multiplex PCR; TCRdb's copy has only in-frame clones and lacks some. Of some 980,000 clones listed, over 75% were seen once; the top ten hold about 1.5%. J gave up 7 bases and V 5 bases, and 10 bases lay outside the gene matches. The CDR3 contains 14 residues. Germline V gene sequence: CDR1 MDHEN, CDR2 SYDVKM. The sequence was obtained from a man between 18 and 35 years old in good health. The chain employs TRBV28 and TRBJ2-7, with 8 bases lining up with TRBD1. Sequencing used memory CD4+ T cells sorted from blood. Subset described: CD45RA-negative fraction. This CDR3 reads CASSPPRGRREQYF. In nucleotides, the CDR3 is TGTGCCAGCAGTCCCCCCAGGGGGCGCCGAGAGCAGTACTTC.